These T cell receptor beta chains were read from a single sample in a study of Graves' ophthalmopathy and Graves' hyperthyroidism. TCRdb analysed the multiplex PCR reads with MiXCR anew, one entry per CDR3 protein. The data hold 620,000 or so distinct CDR3 sequences, with 22% observed a single time. Material: peripheral blood. These receptor sequences come from a woman between 18 and 30 years old with stable Graves' hyperthyroidism. Some clones in this sample may be carry-over from other donors' samples. The CDR3 runs from the conserved cysteine through the conserved F or W. The order of the fields is V gene, CDR3 length, J gene, CDR3 protein.

>TRBV10-2|17|TRBJ1-2
CASSEFGQGAANYGYTF
>TRBV2|14|TRBJ1-4
CASSDDRGLVKLFF
>TRBV4-1|20|TRBJ1-5
CASSQDLHLPTGGRNQPQHF
>TRBV5-1|15|TRBJ1-6
CASSVTGEYNSPLHF
>TRBV12-3/TRBV12-4|11|TRBJ1-1
CATNLNTEAFF
>TRBV28|15|TRBJ1-2
CASRGGDSQNYGYTF
>TRBV28|15|TRBJ1-6
CASSLLGSYNSPLHF
>TRBV12-3/TRBV12-4|16|TRBJ1-5
CASSRYEGASNQPQHF
>TRBV7-2|16|TRBJ2-4
CASSLDREVAKNIQYF
>TRBV19|14|TRBJ2-7
CASSLGQGPIEQYF
>TRBV30|14|TRBJ1-2
CAWSVSAGRHGYTF
>TRBV12-3/TRBV12-4|13|TRBJ2-2
CASSPNRDGELFF
>TRBV27|15|TRBJ1-1
CASSLGTGLGTEAFF
>TRBV19|13|TRBJ1-5
CASSWSANQPQHF
>TRBV29-1|12|TRBJ2-2
CSVSGGNGELFF
>TRBV3-1|17|TRBJ1-5
CASSKSRVGSTDQPQHF
>TRBV5-1|13|TRBJ1-1
CASSPDLEGEAFF
>TRBV30|14|TRBJ1-5
CAWSVGSSNQPQHF
>TRBV29-1|14|TRBJ1-1
CSVGRGIRDTEAFF
>TRBV5-1|15|TRBJ2-6
CASSLETSGANVLTF
>TRBV29-1|12|TRBJ2-4
CSVEWGQDIQYF
>TRBV18|13|TRBJ2-4
CASSPGDKNIQYF
>TRBV6-2/TRBV6-3|16|TRBJ2-7
CASSYSKLIGSYEQYF
>TRBV20-1|15|TRBJ1-2
CSARAHGQGEDGYTF
>TRBV6-5|17|TRBJ1-2
CASSYSYAGQGNYGYTF
>TRBV7-2|11|TRBJ1-1
CASSPLNEAFF
>TRBV15|15|TRBJ1-2
CATSRGRTGRDGYTF
>TRBV6-5|13|TRBJ1-2
CAIPLTALYGYTF
>TRBV7-2|13|TRBJ2-5
CASSYRGVKTQYF
>TRBV12-3/TRBV12-4|17|TRBJ2-6
CASSSWTGATGANVLTF
>TRBV19|13|TRBJ1-5
CASSIVGNQPQHF
>TRBV2|15|TRBJ2-5
CASRKLAGGMETQYF
>TRBV5-1|15|TRBJ1-1
CASSISGGKDTEAFF
>TRBV30|14|TRBJ1-6
CAWSADRVHSPLHF
>TRBV10-3|15|TRBJ1-6
CAISGTGRRDSPLHF
>TRBV5-8|15|TRBJ2-2
CASSSLTANTGELFF
>TRBV18|14|TRBJ2-4
CASSQSEAQNIQYF
>TRBV6-5|17|TRBJ1-1
CASSYLSGRGRYTEAFF
>TRBV12-3/TRBV12-4|15|TRBJ2-7
CASSPSGRADYEQYF
>TRBV6-1|14|TRBJ2-3
CASVRTASTDTQYF